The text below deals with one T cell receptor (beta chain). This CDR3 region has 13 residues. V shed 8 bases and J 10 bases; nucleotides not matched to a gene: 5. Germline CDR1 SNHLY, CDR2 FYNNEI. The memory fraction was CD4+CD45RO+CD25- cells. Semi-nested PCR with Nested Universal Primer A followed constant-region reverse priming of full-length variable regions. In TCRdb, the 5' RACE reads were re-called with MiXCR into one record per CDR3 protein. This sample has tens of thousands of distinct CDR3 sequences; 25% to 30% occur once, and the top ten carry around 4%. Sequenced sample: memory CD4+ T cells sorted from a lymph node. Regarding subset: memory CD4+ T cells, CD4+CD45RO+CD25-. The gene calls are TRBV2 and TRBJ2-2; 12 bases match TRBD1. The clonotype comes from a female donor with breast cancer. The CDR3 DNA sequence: TGTGCCAGCGGGGGACAGGGGGCCGTGGAGCTGTTTTTT. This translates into CASGGQGAVELFF.